This T cell receptor beta chain is drawn from a study of T cells after yellow fever vaccination. Across the study: Fractions with few cells were prepared using SMART-Seq v4 Ultra Low Input.

Study-level results: A secondary response was less intense yet reached its peak sooner, at day 5 versus 15.

Comments on this clonotype: Its target is not known.

This CDR3 is 19 amino acids long. J was trimmed by 2 bases and V by 0 bases; bases with no gene match: 11. Per the germline V gene, CDR1 is LNHNV and CDR2 is YYDKDF (reference sequence). A single record per CDR3 protein comes from TCRdb applying MiXCR to the 5' RACE reads. The repertoire includes about 400,000 distinct CDR3 sequences, around 10% of them detected once, and around 19% sits in the top ten. This TCR was recovered from a man between 18 and 35 years old who received the YFV17D yellow fever vaccine. Sample: PBMCs, taken on the day of the first yellow fever vaccination. The chain joins TRBV15 to TRBJ1-3; 9 nucleotides line up with TRBD1. CDR3 bases: TGTGCCACCAGCAGAGATCTCCCGGGACAGGGTGGAACTGGAAACACCATATATTTT. Protein product: CATSRDLPGQGGTGNTIYF.